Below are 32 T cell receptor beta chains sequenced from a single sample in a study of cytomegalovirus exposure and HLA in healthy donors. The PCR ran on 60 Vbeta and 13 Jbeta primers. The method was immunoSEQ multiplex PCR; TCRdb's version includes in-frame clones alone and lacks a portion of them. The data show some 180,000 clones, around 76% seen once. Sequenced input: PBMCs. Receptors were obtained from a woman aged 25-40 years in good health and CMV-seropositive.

CDR3 residues: CASSSGGFYEQYF. In nucleotides, the CDR3 is TGTGCCAGCAGTAGCGGCGGCTTCTACGAGCAGTACTTC. This chain connects TRBV28 to TRBJ2-7, with a possible D match to TRBD2 (5 bases). The V end lost 5 bases, the J end lost 3 bases, and 11 bases lay between the germline ends. This CDR3 is built from 13 residues. Germline values: CDR1 MDHEN, CDR2 SYDVKM. Full variable domain (rest looked up from reference TRBV28 and TRBJ2-7): DVKVTQSSRYLVKRTGEKVFLECVQDMDHENMFWYRQDPGLGLRLIYFSYDVKMKEKGDIPEGYSVSREKKERFSLILESASTNQTSMYLCASSSGGFYEQYFGPGTRLTVT.

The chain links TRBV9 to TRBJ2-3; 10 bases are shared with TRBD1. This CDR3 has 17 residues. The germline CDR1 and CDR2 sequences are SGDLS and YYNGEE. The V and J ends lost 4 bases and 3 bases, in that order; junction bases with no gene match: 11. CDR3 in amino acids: CASSLSDRGRSTDTQYF. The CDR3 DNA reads TGTGCCAGCAGCCTATCCGACAGGGGGCGGTCGACAGATACGCAGTATTTT.

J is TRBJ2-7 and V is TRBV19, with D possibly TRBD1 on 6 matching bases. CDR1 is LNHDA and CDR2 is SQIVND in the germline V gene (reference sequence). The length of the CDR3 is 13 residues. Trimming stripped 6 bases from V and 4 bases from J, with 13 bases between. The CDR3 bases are TGTGCCAGTAGGTCGGGACACGGTTACGAGCAGTACTTC. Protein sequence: CASRSGHGYEQYF.

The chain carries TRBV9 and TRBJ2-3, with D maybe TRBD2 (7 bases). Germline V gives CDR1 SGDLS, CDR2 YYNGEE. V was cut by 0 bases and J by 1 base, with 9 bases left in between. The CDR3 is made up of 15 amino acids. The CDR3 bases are TGTGCCAGCAGCGTAGGGGGGGGGCGCACAGATACGCAGTATTTT. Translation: CASSVGGGRTDTQYF.

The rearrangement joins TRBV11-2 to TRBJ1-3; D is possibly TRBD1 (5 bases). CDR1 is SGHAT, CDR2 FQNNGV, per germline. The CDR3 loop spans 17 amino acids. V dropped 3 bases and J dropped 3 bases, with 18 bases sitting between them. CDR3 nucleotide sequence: TGTGCCAGCAGCTTGACGATCTCCAGGGTTGGTGGAAACACCATATATTTT. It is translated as CASSLTISRVGGNTIYF.

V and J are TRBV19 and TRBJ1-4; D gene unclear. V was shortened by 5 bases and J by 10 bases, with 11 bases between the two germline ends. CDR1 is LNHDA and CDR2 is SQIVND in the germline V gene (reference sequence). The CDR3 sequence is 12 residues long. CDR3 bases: TGTGCCAGTAGTCCCCCAGGTGGAAAACTGTTTTTT. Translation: CASSPPGGKLFF. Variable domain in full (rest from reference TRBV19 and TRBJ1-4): DGGITQSPKYLFRKEGQNVTLSCEQNLNHDAMYWYRQDPGQGLRLIYYSQIVNDFQKGDIAEGYSVSREKKESFPLTVTSAQKNPTAFYLCASSPPGGKLFFGSGTQLSVL.

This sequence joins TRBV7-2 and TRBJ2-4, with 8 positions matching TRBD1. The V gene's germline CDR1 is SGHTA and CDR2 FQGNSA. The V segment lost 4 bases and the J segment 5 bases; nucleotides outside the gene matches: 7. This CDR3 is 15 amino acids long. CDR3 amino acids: CASSWGQVAQNIQYF. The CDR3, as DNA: TGTGCCAGCAGCTGGGGACAGGTGGCACAAAACATTCAGTACTTC.

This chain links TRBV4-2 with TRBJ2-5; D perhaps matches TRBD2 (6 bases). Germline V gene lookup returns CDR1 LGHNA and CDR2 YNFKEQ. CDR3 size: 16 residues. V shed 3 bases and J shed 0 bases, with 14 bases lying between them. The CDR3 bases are TGTGCCAGCAGCCAGAACATTGGGACTCACCAAGAGACCCAGTACTTC. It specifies CASSQNIGTHQETQYF.

The CDR3 spells CATSRVGGWEPNEKLFF. CDR3 nucleotides: TGTGCCACCAGCAGAGTGGGGGGTTGGGAACCTAATGAAAAACTGTTTTTT. This chain links TRBV15 with TRBJ1-4; tentative D call: TRBD1 (5 bases). Trimming took off 1 base at V and 3 bases at J, with 15 bases between the two ends. This CDR3 has 17 residues. Per germline, CDR1 LNHNV and CDR2 YYDKDF (reference sequence).

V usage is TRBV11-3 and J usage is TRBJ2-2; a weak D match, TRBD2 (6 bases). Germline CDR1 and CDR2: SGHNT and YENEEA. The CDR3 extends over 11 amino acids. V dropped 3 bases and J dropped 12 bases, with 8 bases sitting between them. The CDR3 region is CASSFGGKLFF. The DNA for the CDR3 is TGTGCCAGCAGCTTTGGGGGGAAGCTGTTTTTT.

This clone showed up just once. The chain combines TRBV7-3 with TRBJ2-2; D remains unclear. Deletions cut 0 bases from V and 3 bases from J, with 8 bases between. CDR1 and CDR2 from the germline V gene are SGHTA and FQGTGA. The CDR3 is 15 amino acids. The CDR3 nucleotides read TGTGCCAGCAGCTTAACGAGTAAACACACCGGGGAGCTGTTTTTT. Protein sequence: CASSLTSKHTGELFF. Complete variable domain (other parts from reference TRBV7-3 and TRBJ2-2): GAGVSQTPSNKVTEKGKYVELRCDPISGHTALYWYRQSLGQGPEFLIYFQGTGAADDSGLPNDRFFAVRPEGSVSTLKIQRTERGDSAVYLCASSLTSKHTGELFFGEGSRLTVL.

This CDR3 reads CASSLGQGDEKLFF. CDR3 DNA sequence: TGTGCCAGCAGCCTGGGACAGGGGGATGAAAAACTGTTTTTT. The chain links TRBV11-2 to TRBJ1-4, with 11 positions matching TRBD1. The CDR3 has 14 amino acids. Germline V gene data show CDR1 as SGHAT and CDR2 as FQNNGV. The ends lost 5 bases at V and 6 bases at J; junction bases unmatched: 2.

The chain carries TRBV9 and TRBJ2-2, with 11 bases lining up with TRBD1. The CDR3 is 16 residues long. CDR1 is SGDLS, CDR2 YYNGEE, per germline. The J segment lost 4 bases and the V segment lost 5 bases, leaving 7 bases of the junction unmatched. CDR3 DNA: TGTGCCAGCAGAGGTCCCGGGACAGGGGGCACCGGGGAGCTGTTTTTT. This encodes CASRGPGTGGTGELFF.

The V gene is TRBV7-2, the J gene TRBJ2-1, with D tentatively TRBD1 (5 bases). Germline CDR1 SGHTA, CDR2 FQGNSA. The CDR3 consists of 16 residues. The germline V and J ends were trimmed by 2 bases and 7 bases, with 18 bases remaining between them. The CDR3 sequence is CASSLMGRAVGNEQFF. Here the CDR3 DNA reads TGTGCCAGCAGCTTAATGGGCAGGGCTGTGGGAAATGAGCAGTTCTTC.

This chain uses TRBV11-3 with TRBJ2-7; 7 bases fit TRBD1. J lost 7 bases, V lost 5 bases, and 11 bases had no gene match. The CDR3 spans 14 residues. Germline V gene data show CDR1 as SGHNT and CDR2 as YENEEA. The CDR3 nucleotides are TGTGCCAGCAGCCTCCGCGACAGGGTCGGAGAGCAGTACTTC. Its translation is CASSLRDRVGEQYF. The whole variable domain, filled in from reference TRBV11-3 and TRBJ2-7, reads EAGVVQSPRYKIIEKKQPVAFWCNPISGHNTLYWYLQNLGQGPELLIRYENEEAVDDSQLPKDRFSAERLKGVDSTLKIQPAELGDSAVYLCASSLRDRVGEQYFGPGTRLTVT.

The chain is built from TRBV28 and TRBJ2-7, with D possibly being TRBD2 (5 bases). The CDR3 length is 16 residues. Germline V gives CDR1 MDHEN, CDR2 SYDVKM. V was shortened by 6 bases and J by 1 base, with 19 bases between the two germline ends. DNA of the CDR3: TGTGCCAGCAGCCCGAGAGAGGGCCGCGGGTCCTACGAGCAGTACTTC. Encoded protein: CASSPREGRGSYEQYF.

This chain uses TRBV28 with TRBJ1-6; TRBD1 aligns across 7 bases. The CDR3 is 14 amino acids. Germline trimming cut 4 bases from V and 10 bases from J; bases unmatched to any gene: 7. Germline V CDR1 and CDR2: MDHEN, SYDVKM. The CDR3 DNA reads TGTGCCAGCAGTTCGGGACAGTTGGGCTCACCCCTCCACTTT. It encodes CASSSGQLGSPLHF. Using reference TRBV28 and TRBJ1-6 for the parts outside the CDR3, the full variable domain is DVKVTQSSRYLVKRTGEKVFLECVQDMDHENMFWYRQDPGLGLRLIYFSYDVKMKEKGDIPEGYSVSREKKERFSLILESASTNQTSMYLCASSSGQLGSPLHFGNGTRLTVT.

This CDR3 reads CASSLKQGAAEAFF. The CDR3 nucleotides are TGTGCCAGCAGCCTCAAACAGGGGGCGGCTGAAGCTTTCTTT. J is TRBJ1-1 and V is TRBV9, with 9 bases aligning to TRBD1. J lost 6 bases, V lost 4 bases, and 7 bases had no gene match. CDR3 length: 14 amino acids. CDR1 and CDR2 (germline): SGDLS, YYNGEE. Supplemented by reference TRBV9 and TRBJ1-1, the full variable domain reads DSGVTQTPKHLITATGQRVTLRCSPRSGDLSVYWYQQSLDQGLQFLIQYYNGEERAKGNILERFSAQQFPDLHSELNLSSLELGDSALYFCASSLKQGAAEAFFGQGTRLTVV.

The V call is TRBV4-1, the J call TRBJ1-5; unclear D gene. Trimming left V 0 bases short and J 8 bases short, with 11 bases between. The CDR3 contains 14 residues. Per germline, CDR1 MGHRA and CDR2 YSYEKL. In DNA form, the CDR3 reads TGCGCCAGCAGCCAAGAGGGGAGGGCAGAGCCCCAGCATTTT. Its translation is CASSQEGRAEPQHF.

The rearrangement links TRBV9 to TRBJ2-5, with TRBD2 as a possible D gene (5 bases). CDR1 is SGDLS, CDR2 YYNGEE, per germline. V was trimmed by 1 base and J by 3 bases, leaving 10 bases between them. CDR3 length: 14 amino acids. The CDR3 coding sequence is TGTGCCAGCAGCGTATCAGCGGTAAAAGAGACCCAGTACTTC. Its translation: CASSVSAVKETQYF.

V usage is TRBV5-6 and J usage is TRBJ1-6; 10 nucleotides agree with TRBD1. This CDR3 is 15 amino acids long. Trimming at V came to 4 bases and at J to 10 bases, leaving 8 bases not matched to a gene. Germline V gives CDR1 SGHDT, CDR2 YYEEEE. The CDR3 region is CASSPVRTGGSPLHF. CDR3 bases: TGTGCCAGCAGCCCGGTCCGGACAGGGGGATCACCCCTCCACTTT.

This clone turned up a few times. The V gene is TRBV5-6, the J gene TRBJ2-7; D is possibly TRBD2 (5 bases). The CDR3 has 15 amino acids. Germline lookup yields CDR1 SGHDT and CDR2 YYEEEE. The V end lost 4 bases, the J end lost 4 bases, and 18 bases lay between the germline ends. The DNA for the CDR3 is TGTGCCAGCAGCCCAACCCTAGGGTCGGGGTACGAGCAGTACTTC. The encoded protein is CASSPTLGSGYEQYF.

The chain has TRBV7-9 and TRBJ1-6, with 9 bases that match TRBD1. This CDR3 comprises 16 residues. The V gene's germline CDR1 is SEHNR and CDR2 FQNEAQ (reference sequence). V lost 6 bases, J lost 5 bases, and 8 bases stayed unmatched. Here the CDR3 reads CASSLPGQGHNSPLHF. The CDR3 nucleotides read TGTGCCAGCAGTTTACCGGGACAGGGTCATAATTCACCCCTCCACTTT.

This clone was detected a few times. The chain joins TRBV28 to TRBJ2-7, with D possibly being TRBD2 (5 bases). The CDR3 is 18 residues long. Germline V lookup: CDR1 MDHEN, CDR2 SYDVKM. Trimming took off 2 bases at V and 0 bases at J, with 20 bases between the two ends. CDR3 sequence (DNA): TGTGCCAGCAGTTTAGGAGGAGGCAGATACCTAAGCTCCTACGAGCAGTACTTC. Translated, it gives CASSLGGGRYLSSYEQYF.

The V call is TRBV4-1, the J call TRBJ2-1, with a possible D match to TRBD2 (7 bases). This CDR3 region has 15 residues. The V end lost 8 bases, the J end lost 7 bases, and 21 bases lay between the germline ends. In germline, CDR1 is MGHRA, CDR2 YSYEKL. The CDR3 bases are TGCGCCAGCCGCAGGGAGGGGGGGCCTCGTAATGAGCAGTTCTTC. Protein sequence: CASRREGGPRNEQFF.

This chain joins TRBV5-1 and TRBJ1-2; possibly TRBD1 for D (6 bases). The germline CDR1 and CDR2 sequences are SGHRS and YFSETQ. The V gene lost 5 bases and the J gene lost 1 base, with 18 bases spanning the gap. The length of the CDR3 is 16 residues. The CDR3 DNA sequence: TGCGCCAGCAGTGGGACATCCGCCGAGGTTAACTATGGCTACACCTTC. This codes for CASSGTSAEVNYGYTF.

The CDR3 loop is CASSPPGQGGEKLFF. CDR3 coding DNA: TGTGCCAGCTCACCACCTGGACAGGGTGGCGAAAAACTGTTTTTT. V is TRBV18 and J is TRBJ1-4; 8 bases map to TRBD1. This CDR3 region has 15 residues. With V trimmed by 0 bases and J by 8 bases, 5 bases remained unmatched. CDR1 and CDR2 (germline): KGHSH, LQKENI. Drawing the rest from reference TRBV18 and TRBJ1-4, the complete variable domain is NAGVMQNPRHLVRRRGQEARLRCSPMKGHSHVYWYRQLPEEGLKFMVYLQKENIIDESGMPKERFSAEFPKEGPSILRIQQVVRGDSAAYFCASSPPGQGGEKLFFGSGTQLSVL.

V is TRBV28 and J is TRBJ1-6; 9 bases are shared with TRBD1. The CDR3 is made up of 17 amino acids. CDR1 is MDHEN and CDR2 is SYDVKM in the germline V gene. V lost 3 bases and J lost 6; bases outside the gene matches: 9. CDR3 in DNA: TGTGCCAGCAGTTTGGGGGGACAGGGAACGCTTAATTCACCCCTCCACTTT. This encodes CASSLGGQGTLNSPLHF.

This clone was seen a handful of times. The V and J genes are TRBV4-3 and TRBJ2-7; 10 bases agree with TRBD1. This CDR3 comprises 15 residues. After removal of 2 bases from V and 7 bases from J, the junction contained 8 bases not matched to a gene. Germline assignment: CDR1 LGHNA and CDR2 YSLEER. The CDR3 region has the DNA TGCGCCAGCAGCCAACCGGGACAGGGGCTGGGTGAGCAGTACTTC. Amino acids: CASSQPGQGLGEQYF.

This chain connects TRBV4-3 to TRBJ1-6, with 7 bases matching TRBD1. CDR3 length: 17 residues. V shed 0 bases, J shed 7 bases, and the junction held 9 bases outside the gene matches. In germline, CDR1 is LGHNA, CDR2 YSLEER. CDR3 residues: CASSQDYLSRGNSPLHF. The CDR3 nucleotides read TGCGCCAGCAGCCAAGATTATCTCAGCAGGGGGAATTCACCCCTCCACTTT.

The CDR3 sequence: CASSVWGQIEETQYF. The CDR3 bases are TGTGCCAGCAGCGTATGGGGGCAGATCGAAGAGACCCAGTACTTC. The chain carries TRBV9 and TRBJ2-5, with D possibly being TRBD1 (6 bases). The CDR3 is 15 amino acids. V lost 1 base and J 3 bases, leaving 13 bases between the germline ends. Germline V CDR1 and CDR2: SGDLS, YYNGEE.

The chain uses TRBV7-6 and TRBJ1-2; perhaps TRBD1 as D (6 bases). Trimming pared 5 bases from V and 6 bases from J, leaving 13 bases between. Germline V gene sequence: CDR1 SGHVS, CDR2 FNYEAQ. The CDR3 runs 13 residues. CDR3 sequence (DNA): TGTGCCAGCAGCAGGGGGGGGATGAATGGCTACACCTTC. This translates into CASSRGGMNGYTF.